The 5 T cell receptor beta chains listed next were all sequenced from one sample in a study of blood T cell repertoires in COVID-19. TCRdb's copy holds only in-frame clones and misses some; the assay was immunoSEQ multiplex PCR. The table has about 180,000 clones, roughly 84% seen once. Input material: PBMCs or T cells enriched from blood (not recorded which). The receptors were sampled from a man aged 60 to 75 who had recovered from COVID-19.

The CDR3 protein is CASTQGQGGTGELFF. The CDR3 region has the DNA TGTGCCAGCACCCAAGGACAGGGCGGCACCGGGGAGCTGTTTTTT. The V gene is TRBV27, the J gene TRBJ2-2, with 8 bases aligning to TRBD1. V gave up 7 bases and J gave up 4 bases; unmatched junction bases: 8. The CDR3 runs 15 residues. Per germline, CDR1 MNHEY and CDR2 SMNVEV (reference sequence).

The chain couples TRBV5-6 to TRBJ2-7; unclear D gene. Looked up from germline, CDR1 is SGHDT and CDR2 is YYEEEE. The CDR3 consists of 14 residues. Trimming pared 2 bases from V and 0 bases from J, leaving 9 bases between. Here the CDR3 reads CASSFVQSSYEQYF. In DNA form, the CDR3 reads TGTGCCAGCAGCTTTGTTCAATCCTCCTACGAGCAGTACTTC.

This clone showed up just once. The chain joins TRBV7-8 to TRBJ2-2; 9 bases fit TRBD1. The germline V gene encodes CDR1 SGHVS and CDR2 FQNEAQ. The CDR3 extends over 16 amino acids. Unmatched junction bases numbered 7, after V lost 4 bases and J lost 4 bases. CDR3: CASSSSGTGPTGELFF. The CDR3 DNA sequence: TGTGCCAGCAGCTCCTCCGGGACAGGGCCCACCGGGGAGCTGTTTTTT.

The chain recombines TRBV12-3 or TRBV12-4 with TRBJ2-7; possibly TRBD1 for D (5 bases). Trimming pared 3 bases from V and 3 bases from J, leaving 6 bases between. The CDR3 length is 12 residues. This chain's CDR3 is CASSFTGYEQYF. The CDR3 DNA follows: TGTGCCAGCAGTTTTACAGGCTACGAGCAGTACTTC.

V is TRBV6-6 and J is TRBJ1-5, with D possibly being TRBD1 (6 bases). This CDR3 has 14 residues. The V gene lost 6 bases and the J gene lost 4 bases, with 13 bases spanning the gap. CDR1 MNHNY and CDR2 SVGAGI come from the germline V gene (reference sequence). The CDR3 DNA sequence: TGTGCCAGCAGCACTCAGGGGAAAAATCAGCCCCAGCATTTT. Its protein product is CASSTQGKNQPQHF.